The source of this T cell receptor (beta chain) is a study of shared clonotypes between healthy human individuals. The CDR3 loop spans 18 amino acids. Germline-derived CDR1 and CDR2 are MNHEY and SMNVEV (reference sequence). V was clipped by 2 bases and J by 0 bases, with 17 bases between them. The run depth of the assay was deep. Libraries were prepared by immunoSEQ multiplex PCR; TCRdb keeps only in-frame clonotypes and omits some of them. This repertoire shows 2 million to 2.5 million clones, around 92% found once; its top ten account for 0.3% to 0.45%. The specimen was naive CD4+ T cells from PBMCs. Subset denoted: CD45RA+ positively selected. This chain uses TRBV27 with TRBJ1-5, with D unclear. The receptor was isolated from a man in his late teens or twenties in good health. Some clones in this sample may be carry-over from other donors' samples. CDR3 protein: CASSLTPQGIYSNQPQHF. As DNA, the CDR3 is TGTGCCAGCAGTTTAACTCCTCAAGGGATCTATAGCAATCAGCCCCAGCATTTT.